This TCR beta chain appears in the sequencing data of a study of shared clonotypes between healthy human individuals. Study-level points and caveats: Genetic and exposure-history diversity was limited by the small donor number. Relative to memory subsets, naive subsets generally showed larger estimated richness.

Remarks on this clone: Its antigen remains unidentified.

Deletions cut 3 bases from V and 11 bases from J, with 19 bases between. Germline V gene data show CDR1 as MDHEN and CDR2 as SYDVKM. The length of the CDR3 is 14 residues. Genomic DNA of each subset was evenly split across several immunoSEQ plates. Sequencing used immunoSEQ multiplex PCR; TCRdb keeps in-frame clones, though not all of them. The sample includes some 500,000 clones, 90% to 96% of them seen just once. The specimen was naive CD4+ T cells sorted from blood. Sample subset: CD45RA+ positively selected. This chain uses TRBV28 with TRBJ1-1; the D is unclear. The receptor comes from a woman under 40 in good health. The CDR3 sequence is CASSFGGRIRQAFF. CDR3 in DNA: TGTGCCAGCAGTTTTGGAGGACGAATTCGTCAGGCTTTCTTT.